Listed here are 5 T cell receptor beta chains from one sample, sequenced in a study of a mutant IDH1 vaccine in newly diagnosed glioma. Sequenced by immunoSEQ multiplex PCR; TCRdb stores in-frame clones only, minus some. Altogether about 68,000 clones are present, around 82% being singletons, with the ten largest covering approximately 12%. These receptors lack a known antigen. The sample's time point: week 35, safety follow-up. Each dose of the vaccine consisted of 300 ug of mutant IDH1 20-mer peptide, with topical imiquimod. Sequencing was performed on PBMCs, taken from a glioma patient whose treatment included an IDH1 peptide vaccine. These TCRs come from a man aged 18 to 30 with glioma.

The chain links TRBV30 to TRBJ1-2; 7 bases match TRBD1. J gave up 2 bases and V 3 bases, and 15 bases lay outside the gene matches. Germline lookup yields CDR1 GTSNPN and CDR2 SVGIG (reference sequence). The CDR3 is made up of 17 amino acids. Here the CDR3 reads CAWRRSDRAPFNYGYTF. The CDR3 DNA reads TGTGCCTGGAGAAGGTCTGACAGGGCCCCCTTCAACTATGGCTACACCTTC.

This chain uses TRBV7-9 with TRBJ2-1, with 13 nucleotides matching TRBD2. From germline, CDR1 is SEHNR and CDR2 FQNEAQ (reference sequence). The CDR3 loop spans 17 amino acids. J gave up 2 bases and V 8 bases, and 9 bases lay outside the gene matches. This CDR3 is CASRRTSGSIAYNEQFF. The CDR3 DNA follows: TGTGCCAGCCGCCGGACTAGCGGGAGCATTGCCTACAATGAGCAGTTCTTC.

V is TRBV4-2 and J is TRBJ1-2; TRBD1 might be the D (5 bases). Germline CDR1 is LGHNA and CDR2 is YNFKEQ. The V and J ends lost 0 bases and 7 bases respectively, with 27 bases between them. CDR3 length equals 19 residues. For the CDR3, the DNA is TGTGCCAGCAGCCAAGACACCTTAAGTACTCCAGGCCCCAGGGCTGGCTACACCTTC. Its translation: CASSQDTLSTPGPRAGYTF.

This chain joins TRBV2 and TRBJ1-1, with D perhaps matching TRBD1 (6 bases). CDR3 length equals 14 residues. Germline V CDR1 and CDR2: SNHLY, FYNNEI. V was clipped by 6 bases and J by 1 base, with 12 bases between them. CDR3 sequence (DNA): TGTGCCAGCAGGATATCGACAGGGAACACTGAAGCTTTCTTT. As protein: CASRISTGNTEAFF. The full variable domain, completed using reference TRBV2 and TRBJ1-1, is EPEVTQTPSHQVTQMGQEVILRCVPISNHLYFYWYRQILGQKVEFLVSFYNNEISEKSEIFDDQFSVERPDGSNFTLKIRSTKLEDSAMYFCASRISTGNTEAFFGQGTRLTVV.

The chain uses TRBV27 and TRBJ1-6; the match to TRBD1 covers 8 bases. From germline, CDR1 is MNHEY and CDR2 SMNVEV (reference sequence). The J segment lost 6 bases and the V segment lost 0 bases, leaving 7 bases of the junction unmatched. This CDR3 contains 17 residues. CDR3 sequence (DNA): TGTGCCAGCAGTTTATCGGCAGGGGGCCCGCCTAATTCACCCCTCCACTTT. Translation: CASSLSAGGPPNSPLHF.